This T cell receptor beta chain was sequenced for a study of blood T cell repertoires in COVID-19 (dated by TCRdb to about 2020). Context from the whole study: The collaborator samples originated in the United States, Italy and Spain and spanned the acute and convalescent phases of COVID-19. The samples were drawn from two sources: the first 160 participants of the ongoing ImmuneRACE study, and some 1,300 subjects contributed by 6 global collaborators. A de-identified subject ID, COVID-19 status, age in years and sex were almost always included in the sample metadata. Subjects who had been exposed to COVID-19, were actively infected with it, or had recovered from it provided the deeply sampled blood TCRbeta repertoires that made up the dataset. The repertoires were made available in a free public database intended to serve as a resource for research on the immune response to SARS-CoV-2. The material from the prospective study consisted of cDNA or gDNA derived from T cells, B-cell-depleted T cells, or PBMCs. Where available, HLA class I and class II types were taken from metadata supplied by the sample provider and were not determined by assay-based typing. The investigation overall reported the following: The amount of clinical and demographic metadata varied by source and participant and was provided uncurated.

Concerning this clone: The antigen it binds to is not known. No base qualities exist here, and no much larger clone lies one base off it.

TCRbeta CDR3 regions were amplified from genomic DNA using the immunoSEQ Assay, a bias-controlled multiplex PCR. Per the authors' processing: Within the assay, amplification of reference gene primers was used to estimate how many nucleated cells each sample contained. Sequence reads were collapsed and filtered to measure the absolute abundance of every unique TCRbeta CDR3 rearrangement. Productive Simpson clonality was computed per sample as the square root of Simpson's diversity index over productive rearrangements. In TCRdb, the immuneACCESS table is reduced to in-frame sequences with V and J assigned. These tables do not hold every clone; where another copy was compared, an unresolved V gene accounts for under half, and the others remain unexplained. That table is the source of V, J and clone size, and D and trimming were worked out from the DNA. The sample table contains 380,000 or so clones; only one count was recorded for roughly 88% of them. Roughly 2% of the sample belongs to the ten largest clones.

Enrolling through a virtual design, the prospective study's participants ranged in age from roughly 18 to 95 years and lived across more than 20 United States geographic areas. To assign participants to cohorts, the prospective study relied on clinical history that participants themselves reported in a screening survey and a study questionnaire. In the prospective study, mobile phlebotomists collected whole blood, serum and a nasopharyngeal or oropharyngeal swab from each participant. Over a roughly 2-month period, participants in the prospective study had the option of providing additional blood draws and questionnaires. Before DNA extraction, blood samples from the prospective study were shipped at room temperature or frozen. The CDR3 goes from the cysteine to the phenylalanine over 15 residues. The only DNA kept is the CDR3, 45 bases in frame from the first base. CDR1 is given as SGDLS and CDR2 as YYNGEE, both from the germline V gene. V loses 4 bases at its end and J loses 0 bases; junction bases beyond the gene matches: 6.

Material for sequencing was PBMCs or T cells enriched from blood (not recorded which). The chain is made from TRBV9 and TRBJ1-2; 7 central nucleotides agree with TRBD1. This receptor was identified in a woman aged 40-49 years with acute COVID-19. The DNA sequence is TGTGCCAGCAGCCGGACCGGGACAGCTAACTATGGCTACACCTTC. This yields the protein CASSRTGTANYGYTF.